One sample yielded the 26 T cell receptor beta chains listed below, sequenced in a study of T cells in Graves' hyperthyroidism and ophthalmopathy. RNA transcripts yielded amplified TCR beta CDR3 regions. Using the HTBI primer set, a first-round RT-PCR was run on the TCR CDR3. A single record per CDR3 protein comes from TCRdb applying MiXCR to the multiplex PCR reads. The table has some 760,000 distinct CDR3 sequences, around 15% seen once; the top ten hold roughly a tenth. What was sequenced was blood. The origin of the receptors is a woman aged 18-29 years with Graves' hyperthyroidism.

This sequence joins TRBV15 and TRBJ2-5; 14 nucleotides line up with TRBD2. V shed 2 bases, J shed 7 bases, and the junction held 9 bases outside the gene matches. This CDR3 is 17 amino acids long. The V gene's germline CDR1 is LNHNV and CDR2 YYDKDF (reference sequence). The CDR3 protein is CATSRIGLAGGTRTQYF. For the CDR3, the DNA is TGTGCCACCAGCAGAATAGGACTAGCGGGGGGAACCAGGACCCAGTACTTC. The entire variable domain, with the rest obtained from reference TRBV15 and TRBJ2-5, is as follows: DAMVIQNPRYQVTQFGKPVTLSCSQTLNHNVMYWYQQKSSQAPKLLFHYYDKDFNNEADTPDNFQSRRPNTSFCFLDIRSPGLGDTAMYLCATSRIGLAGGTRTQYFGPGTRLLVL.

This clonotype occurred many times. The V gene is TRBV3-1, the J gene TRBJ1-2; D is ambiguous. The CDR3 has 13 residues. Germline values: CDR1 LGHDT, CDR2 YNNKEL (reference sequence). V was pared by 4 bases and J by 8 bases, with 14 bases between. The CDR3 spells CASSPRHPGGYTF. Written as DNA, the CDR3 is TGTGCCAGCAGCCCCAGACATCCGGGGGGCTACACCTTC.

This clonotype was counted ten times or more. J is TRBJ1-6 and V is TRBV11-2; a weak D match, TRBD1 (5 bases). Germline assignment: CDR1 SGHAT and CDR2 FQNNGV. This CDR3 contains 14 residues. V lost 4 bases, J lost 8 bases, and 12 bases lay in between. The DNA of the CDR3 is TGTGCCAGCAGCTCGTCCCTGGGGGATTCACCCCTCCACTTT. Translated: CASSSSLGDSPLHF.

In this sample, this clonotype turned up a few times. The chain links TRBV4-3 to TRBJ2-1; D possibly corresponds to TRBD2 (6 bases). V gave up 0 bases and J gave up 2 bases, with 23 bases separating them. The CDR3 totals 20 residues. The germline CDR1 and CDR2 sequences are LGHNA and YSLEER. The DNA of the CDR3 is TGCGCCAGCAGCCAAGATTCCATCGCCTCGGAGGGCCCTACCTACAATGAGCAGTTCTTC. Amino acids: CASSQDSIASEGPTYNEQFF.

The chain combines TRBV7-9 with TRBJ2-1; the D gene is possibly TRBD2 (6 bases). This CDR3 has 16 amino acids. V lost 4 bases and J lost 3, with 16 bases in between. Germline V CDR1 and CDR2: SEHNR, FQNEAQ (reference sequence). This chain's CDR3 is CASSSSGSMSYNEQFF. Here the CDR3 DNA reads TGTGCCAGCAGCTCGTCCGGGAGTATGAGCTACAATGAGCAGTTCTTC.

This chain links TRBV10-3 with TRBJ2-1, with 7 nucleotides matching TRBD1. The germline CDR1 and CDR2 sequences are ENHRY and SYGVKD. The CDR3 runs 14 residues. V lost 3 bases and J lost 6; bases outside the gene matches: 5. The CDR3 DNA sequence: TGTGCCATCAGTGATGCTGCAGGGGGCAATGAGCAGTTCTTC. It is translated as CAISDAAGGNEQFF.

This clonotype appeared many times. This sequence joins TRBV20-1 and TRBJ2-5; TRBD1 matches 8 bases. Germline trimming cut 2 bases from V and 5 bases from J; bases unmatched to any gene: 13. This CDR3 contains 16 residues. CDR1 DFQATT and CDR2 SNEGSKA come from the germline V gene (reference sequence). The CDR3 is CSARSKWTGRRETQYF. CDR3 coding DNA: TGCAGTGCTAGAAGCAAATGGACAGGGCGGCGTGAGACCCAGTACTTC.

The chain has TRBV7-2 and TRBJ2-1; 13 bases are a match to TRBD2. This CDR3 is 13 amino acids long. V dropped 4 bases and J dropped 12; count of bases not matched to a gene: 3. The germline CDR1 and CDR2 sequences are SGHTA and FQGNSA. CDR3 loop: CASSSRLAGGQFF. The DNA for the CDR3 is TGTGCCAGCAGCTCGAGACTAGCGGGGGGGCAGTTCTTC.

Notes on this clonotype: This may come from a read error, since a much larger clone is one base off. CDR3 DNA: TGTGCCAGCGGCCCACCCGGGACAGGAGCGGAAAAACTGTTTTTT. The encoded protein is CASGPPGTGAEKLFF. The chain combines TRBV13 with TRBJ1-4; 8 bases map to TRBD1. In germline, CDR1 is PRHDT, CDR2 FYEKMQ (reference sequence). The CDR3 is 15 residues long. Trimming at V came to 8 bases and at J to 8 bases, leaving 13 bases not matched to a gene.

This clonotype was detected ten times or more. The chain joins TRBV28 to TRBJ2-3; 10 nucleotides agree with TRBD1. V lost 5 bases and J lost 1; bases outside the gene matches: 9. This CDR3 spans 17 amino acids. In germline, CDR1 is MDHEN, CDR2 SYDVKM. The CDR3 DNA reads TGTGCCAGCAGTACAATAGCCGGGACAGGGGGCACAGATACGCAGTATTTT. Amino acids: CASSTIAGTGGTDTQYF.

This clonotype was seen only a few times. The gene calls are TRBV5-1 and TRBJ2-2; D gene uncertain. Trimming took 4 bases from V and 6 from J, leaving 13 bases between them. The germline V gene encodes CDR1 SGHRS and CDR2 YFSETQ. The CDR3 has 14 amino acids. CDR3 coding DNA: TGCGCCAGCAGCACCCAGGATGGGGCCGGGGAGCTGTTTTTT. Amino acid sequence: CASSTQDGAGELFF.

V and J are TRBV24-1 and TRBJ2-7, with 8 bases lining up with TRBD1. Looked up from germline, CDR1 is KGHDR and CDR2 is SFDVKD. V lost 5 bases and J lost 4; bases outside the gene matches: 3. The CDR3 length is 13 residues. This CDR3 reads CATSVQGAYEQYF. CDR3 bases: TGTGCCACCAGTGTGCAGGGGGCTTACGAGCAGTACTTC.

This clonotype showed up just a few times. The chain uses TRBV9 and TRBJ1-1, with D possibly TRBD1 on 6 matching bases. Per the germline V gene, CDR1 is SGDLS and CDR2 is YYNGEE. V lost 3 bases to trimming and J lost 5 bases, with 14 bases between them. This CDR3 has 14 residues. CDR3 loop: CASSGGGGGTEAFF. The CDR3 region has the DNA TGTGCCAGCAGCGGAGGGGGTGGGGGGACTGAAGCTTTCTTT.

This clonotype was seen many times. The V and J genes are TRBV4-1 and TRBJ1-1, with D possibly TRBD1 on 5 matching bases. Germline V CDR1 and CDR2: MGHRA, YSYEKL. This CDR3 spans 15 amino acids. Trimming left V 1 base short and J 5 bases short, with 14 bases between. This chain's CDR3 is CASSQGRVGGTEAFF. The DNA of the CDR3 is TGCGCCAGCAGCCAAGGCAGGGTCGGGGGGACTGAAGCTTTCTTT.

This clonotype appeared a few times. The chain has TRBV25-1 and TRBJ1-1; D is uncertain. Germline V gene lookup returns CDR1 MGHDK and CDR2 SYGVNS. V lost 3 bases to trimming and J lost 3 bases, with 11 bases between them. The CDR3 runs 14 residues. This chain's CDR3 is CASSDEGRDTEAFF. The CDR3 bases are TGTGCCAGCAGTGACGAGGGTAGGGACACTGAAGCTTTCTTT.

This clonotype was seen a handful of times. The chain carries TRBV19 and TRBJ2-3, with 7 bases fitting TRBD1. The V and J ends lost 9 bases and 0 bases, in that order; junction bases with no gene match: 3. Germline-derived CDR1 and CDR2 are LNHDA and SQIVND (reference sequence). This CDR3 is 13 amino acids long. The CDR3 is CASHRGSTDTQYF. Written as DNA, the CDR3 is TGTGCCAGCCACAGGGGTAGCACAGATACGCAGTATTTT.

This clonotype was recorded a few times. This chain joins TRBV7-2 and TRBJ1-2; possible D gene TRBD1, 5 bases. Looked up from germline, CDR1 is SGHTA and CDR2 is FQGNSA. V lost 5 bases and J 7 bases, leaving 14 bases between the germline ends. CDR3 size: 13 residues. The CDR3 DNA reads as TGTGCCAGCAGCCGGGACTCAGGGTCTGGCTACACCTTC. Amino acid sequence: CASSRDSGSGYTF.

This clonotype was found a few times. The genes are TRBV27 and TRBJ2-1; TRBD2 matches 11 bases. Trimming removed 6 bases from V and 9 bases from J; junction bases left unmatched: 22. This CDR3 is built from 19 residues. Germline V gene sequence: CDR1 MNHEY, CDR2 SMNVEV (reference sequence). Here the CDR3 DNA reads TGTGCCAGCAGCGCCGCTCGGCTAGCGGGAGGAAATTCGGCCAGTGAGCAGTTCTTC. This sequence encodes CASSAARLAGGNSASEQFF.

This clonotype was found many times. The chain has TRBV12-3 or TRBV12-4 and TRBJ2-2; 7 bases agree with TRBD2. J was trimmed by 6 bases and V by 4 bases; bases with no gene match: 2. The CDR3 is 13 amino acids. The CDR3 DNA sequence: TGTGCCAGCAGTTCAGGGAGGGCCGGGGAGCTGTTTTTT. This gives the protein CASSSGRAGELFF.

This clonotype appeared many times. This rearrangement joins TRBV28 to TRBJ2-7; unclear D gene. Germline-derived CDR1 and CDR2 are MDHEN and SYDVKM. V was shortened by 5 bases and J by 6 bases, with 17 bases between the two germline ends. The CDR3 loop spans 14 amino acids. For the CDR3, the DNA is TGTGCCAGCAGTATCCTCCCGGTGACGCTCGAGCAGTACTTC. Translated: CASSILPVTLEQYF.

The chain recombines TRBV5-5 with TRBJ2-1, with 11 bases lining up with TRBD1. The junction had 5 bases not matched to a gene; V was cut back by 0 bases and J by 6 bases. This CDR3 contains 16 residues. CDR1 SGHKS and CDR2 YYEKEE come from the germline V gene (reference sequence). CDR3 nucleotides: TGTGCCAGCAGCTTGGGGACAGGGGGCAAAGGCAATGAGCAGTTCTTC. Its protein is CASSLGTGGKGNEQFF.

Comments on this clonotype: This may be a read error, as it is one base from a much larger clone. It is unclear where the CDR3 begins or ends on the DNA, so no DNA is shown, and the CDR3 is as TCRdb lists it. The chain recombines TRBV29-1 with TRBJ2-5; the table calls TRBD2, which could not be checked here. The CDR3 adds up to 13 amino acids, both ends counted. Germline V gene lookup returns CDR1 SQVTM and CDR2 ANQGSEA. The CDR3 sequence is CSAVGPGSETQHF.

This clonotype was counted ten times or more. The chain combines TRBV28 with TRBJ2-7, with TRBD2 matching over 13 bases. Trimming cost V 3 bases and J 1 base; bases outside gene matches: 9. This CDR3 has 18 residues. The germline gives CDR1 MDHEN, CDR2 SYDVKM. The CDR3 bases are TGTGCCAGCAGTTTCATCCTGGGACTAGCGGGACTATCCTACGAGCAGTACTTC. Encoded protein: CASSFILGLAGLSYEQYF.

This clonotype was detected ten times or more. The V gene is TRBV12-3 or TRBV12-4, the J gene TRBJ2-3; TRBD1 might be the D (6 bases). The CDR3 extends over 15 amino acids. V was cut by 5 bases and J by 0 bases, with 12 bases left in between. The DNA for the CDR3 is TGTGCCAGCAGTAATAGGGGGTCTAGCACAGATACGCAGTATTTT. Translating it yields CASSNRGSSTDTQYF.

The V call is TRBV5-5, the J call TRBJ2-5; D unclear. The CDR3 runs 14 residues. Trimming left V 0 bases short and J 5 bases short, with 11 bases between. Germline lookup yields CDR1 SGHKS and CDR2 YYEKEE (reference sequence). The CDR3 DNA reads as TGTGCCAGCAGCTTGGTTGGTAGCAGGGAGACCCAGTACTTC. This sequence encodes CASSLVGSRETQYF.

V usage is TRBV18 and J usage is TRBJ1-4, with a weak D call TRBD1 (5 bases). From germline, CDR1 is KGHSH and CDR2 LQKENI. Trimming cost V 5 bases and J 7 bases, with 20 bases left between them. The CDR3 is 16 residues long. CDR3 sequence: CASSENEALGREKLFF. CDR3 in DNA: TGTGCCAGCTCAGAGAACGAGGCACTGGGACGTGAAAAACTGTTTTTT.